A single sample gave rise to the 3 T cell receptor beta chains below, sequenced in a study of T cells after yellow fever vaccination. TCRdb re-analysed the 5' RACE reads in MiXCR, keeping a single row per CDR3 protein. This sample has roughly 32,000 distinct CDR3 sequences, with approximately 10% found just once. Here the sequenced sample was PBMCs, either bulk or a sorted T-cell subset (CD4+, CD8+, memory, or dextramer-sorted; not recorded which), taken around 14 days after the first yellow fever vaccination. These receptors were obtained from a man between 18 and 29 years old who received the YFV17D yellow fever vaccine.

The genes are TRBV20-1 and TRBJ1-1, with TRBD1 as a possible D gene (6 bases). V lost 0 bases and J lost 10, with 30 bases in between. The germline gives CDR1 DFQATT, CDR2 SNEGSKA (reference sequence). This CDR3 spans 18 amino acids. This chain's CDR3 is CSARDVLGNPSAGVAAFF. The CDR3 DNA is TGCAGTGCTAGAGATGTCCTGGGAAACCCCAGCGCAGGGGTAGCAGCTTTCTTT.

This clonotype was detected many times. The chain combines TRBV7-2 with TRBJ2-2; D is uncertain. This CDR3 comprises 13 residues. Trimming took 5 bases from V and 8 from J, leaving 12 bases between them. Per the germline V gene, CDR1 is SGHTA and CDR2 is FQGNSA. This chain's CDR3 is CASSPAKSGELFF. DNA of the CDR3: TGTGCCAGCAGCCCTGCGAAATCTGGGGAGCTGTTTTTT.

As regards this clonotype: This may stem from a read error, because a much larger clone lies one nucleotide away. The V and J genes are TRBV28 and TRBJ2-5, with 12 bases that match TRBD2. Germline values: CDR1 MDHEN, CDR2 SYDVKM. This CDR3 is 16 amino acids long. The CDR3 nucleotides are TGTGCCAGCAGCCCTCAACTAGCGGGGGGCCAAGAGACCAAGTACTTC. Amino acid sequence: CASSPQLAGGQETKYF.